The rows below give T cell receptor beta chains drawn from one sample of a study of blood T cell repertoires in COVID-19. Libraries were prepared by immunoSEQ multiplex PCR; TCRdb keeps only in-frame clonotypes and omits some of them. The sample holds around 62,000 clones, around 90% seen once. Sample: peripheral blood. The origin of the receptors is a woman aged 60-75 years with COVID-19, enrolled during active disease. Each CDR3 is given with its conserved first and last residue. The order of the fields is V gene, J gene, clone size, CDR3 protein. Not every row has a clone size; where given, it reads once, few, many or a size class.

V: TRBV7-9; J: TRBJ2-3; size: .; CDR3: CASTEGRGGSTDTQYF
V: TRBV7-9; J: TRBJ1-1; size: .; CDR3: CASSPWDRKETEAFF
V: TRBV5-1; J: TRBJ2-3; size: .; CDR3: CASSSQPSGGVSSTDTQYF
V: TRBV9; J: TRBJ2-5; size: .; CDR3: CASSPLGRGQETQYF
V: TRBV7-9; J: TRBJ1-6; size: .; CDR3: CASSPPAGSYNSPLHF
V: TRBV4-1; J: TRBJ1-3; size: .; CDR3: CASSQDSSGNTIYF
V: TRBV10-3; J: TRBJ1-2; size: .; CDR3: CAISDTASYGYTF
V: TRBV7-9; J: TRBJ2-3; size: .; CDR3: CASSLWRDSADTQYF
V: TRBV19; J: TRBJ2-5; size: .; CDR3: CASSIRLAGLQETQYF
V: TRBV5-5; J: TRBJ2-7; size: once; CDR3: CASSPDTYPYEQYF
V: TRBV28; J: TRBJ1-3; size: .; CDR3: CASSSPWTDSGNTIYF
V: TRBV7-9; J: TRBJ2-2; size: once; CDR3: CASRPGWGGYGELFF
V: TRBV19; J: TRBJ1-1; size: .; CDR3: CASSIPVGTEAFF
V: TRBV28; J: TRBJ2-2; size: .; CDR3: CASSPDIAGGNTGELFF
V: TRBV16; J: TRBJ1-2; size: .; CDR3: CASSSTGKGHGYTF
V: TRBV4-3; J: TRBJ1-3; size: .; CDR3: CASSQVDGGSVGNTIYF
V: TRBV6-5; J: TRBJ2-7; size: .; CDR3: CASSYGGPYEQYF
V: TRBV6-2/TRBV6-3; J: TRBJ2-7; size: once; CDR3: CASSGFGVSTYEQYF
V: TRBV4-1; J: TRBJ1-6; size: once; CDR3: CASSLPLGQGNSPLHF
V: TRBV29-1; J: TRBJ2-3; size: .; CDR3: CSARTGGSTDTQYF
V: TRBV18; J: TRBJ1-1; size: .; CDR3: CASSPGISGMNTEAFF
V: TRBV9; J: TRBJ2-2; size: .; CDR3: CASSDQNTGELFF
V: TRBV30; J: TRBJ2-7; size: .; CDR3: CAWSVGDQRSYEQYF
V: TRBV5-1; J: TRBJ2-7; size: .; CDR3: CASSLSQGATGYEQYF
V: TRBV15; J: TRBJ1-5; size: .; CDR3: CATSRGQGLNQPQHF
V: TRBV19; J: TRBJ1-2; size: .; CDR3: CASRRQGEGYTF
V: TRBV4-3; J: TRBJ2-2; size: once; CDR3: CASSQEAGDSYTGELFF
V: TRBV4-3; J: TRBJ2-7; size: .; CDR3: CASSQDSSYEQYF
V: TRBV9; J: TRBJ2-1; size: few; CDR3: CASSPREGKIYNEQFF
V: TRBV2; J: TRBJ2-2; size: .; CDR3: CASRGQYSEELFF
V: TRBV6-5; J: TRBJ1-1; size: .; CDR3: CASSTTGYTEAFF
V: TRBV27; J: TRBJ1-1; size: .; CDR3: CASLGGAMNTEAFF
V: TRBV29-1; J: TRBJ1-2; size: once; CDR3: CSVDGGLGYGYTF
V: TRBV5-1; J: TRBJ2-7; size: .; CDR3: CASSLIAGASYEQYF
V: TRBV7-6; J: TRBJ2-2; size: .; CDR3: CASSLGTTKTGELFF
V: TRBV6-5; J: TRBJ2-3; size: .; CDR3: CASSWSGTGGSDTQYF